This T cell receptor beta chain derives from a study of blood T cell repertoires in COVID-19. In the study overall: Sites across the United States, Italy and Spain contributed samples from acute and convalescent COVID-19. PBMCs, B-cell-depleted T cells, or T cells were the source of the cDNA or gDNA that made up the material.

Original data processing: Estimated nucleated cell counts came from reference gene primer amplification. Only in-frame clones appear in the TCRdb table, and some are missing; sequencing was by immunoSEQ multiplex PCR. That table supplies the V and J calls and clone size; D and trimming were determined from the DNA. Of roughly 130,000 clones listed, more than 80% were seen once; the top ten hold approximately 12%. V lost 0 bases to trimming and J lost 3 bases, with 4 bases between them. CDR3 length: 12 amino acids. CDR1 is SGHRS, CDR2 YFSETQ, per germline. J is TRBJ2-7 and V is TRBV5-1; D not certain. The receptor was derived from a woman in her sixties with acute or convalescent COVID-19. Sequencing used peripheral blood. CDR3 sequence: CASSLDFYEQYF. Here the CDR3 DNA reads TGCGCCAGCAGCTTGGACTTCTACGAGCAGTACTTC.